This TCR beta chain stems from a study of cytomegalovirus exposure and HLA in healthy donors. Regarding the study as a whole: The authors listed about 170 TCR beta chains as cytomegalovirus-associated. Trimming of TCR beta V- and J-genes showed a link, identified in a later analysis, to a missense DCLRE1C variant. Beyond CMV serostatus, there was no information to go on about immune exposure.

PCR primers comprised 60 Vbeta and 13 Jbeta primers. TCRdb's copy holds only in-frame clones and misses some; the assay was immunoSEQ multiplex PCR. The table shows around 100,000 clones, with around 70% occurring only once. As to this clone: Its target is unknown.

The sequence was collected from a man aged 25 to 40 in good health and CMV-seropositive. Sequencing input: PBMCs.

This CDR3 reads CASTETGTGYDEQYF. The CDR3 DNA sequence: TGCGCCAGCACCGAAACCGGGACAGGCTACGACGAGCAGTACTTC. The chain links TRBV5-1 to TRBJ2-7, with TRBD1 matching 8 bases. This CDR3 is built from 15 residues. Germline loops: CDR1 SGHRS, CDR2 YFSETQ. The V gene end was trimmed by 6 bases and the J gene end by 5 bases; junction bases not matched to a gene: 13. Combining the CDR3 with reference TRBV5-1 and TRBJ2-7 gives the whole variable domain KAGVTQTPRYLIKTRGQQVTLSCSPISGHRSVSWYQQTPGQGLQFLFEYFSETQRNKGNFPGRFSGRQFSNSRSEMNVSTLELGDSALYLCASTETGTGYDEQYFGPGTRLTVT.